A selection of T cell receptor beta chains follows, all from one sample in a study of Ad26.COV2.S vaccination and SARS-CoV-2 variants. Some clones are missing from TCRdb's copy, which holds only in-frame ones; the method was immunoSEQ multiplex PCR. The repertoire holds roughly 300,000 clones, with approximately 86% as singletons. Sequenced material: peripheral blood, taken in a trial of Ad26.COV2.S vaccine versus placebo. These receptors were collected from a person between 18 and 60 years old who received the Ad26.COV2.S COVID-19 vaccine or a placebo. Both conserved end residues are part of each CDR3. A D gene is named only where the DNA matches it firmly. The size entry is marked missing in some rows and otherwise reads once, few, many or a size class.

NA,TRBJ1-2,NA,TRBV5-6,TGTGCCAGCAGCTCCCAGGGTGGGGCTTCCTATGGCTACACCTTC,CASSSQGGASYGYTF
NA,TRBJ2-7,NA,TRBV19,TGTGCCAGTAGTATAGATCTATCCTACGAGCAGTACTTC,CASSIDLSYEQYF
NA,TRBJ2-3,NA,TRBV5-8,TGTGCCAGCAGCTCAAAGACAGATACGCAGTATTTT,CASSSKTDTQYF
TRBD1,TRBJ1-1,NA,TRBV12-3/TRBV12-4,TGTGCCAGCAGACAGGGGGCGGGCACTGAAGCTTTCTTT,CASRQGAGTEAFF
NA,TRBJ1-2,NA,TRBV12-3/TRBV12-4,TGTGCCAGCAGTTTAGGGGTGGACTATGGCTACACCTTC,CASSLGVDYGYTF
TRBD2,TRBJ2-7,NA,TRBV7-9,TGTGCCAGCAGCTCGGGACTAGCGTCGTCCTACGAGCAGTACTTC,CASSSGLASSYEQYF
NA,TRBJ1-5,NA,TRBV9,TGTGCCAGCAGCGTCCGGGACGCCAATCAGCCCCAGCATTTT,CASSVRDANQPQHF
NA,TRBJ1-1,NA,TRBV29-1,TGCAGCGTTCGGACGGCTGAAGCTTTCTTT,CSVRTAEAFF
NA,TRBJ1-2,NA,TRBV28,TGTGCCAGCCGGGCCTACTATGGCTACACCTTC,CASRAYYGYTF
NA,TRBJ1-1,NA,TRBV4-1,TGCGCCAGCAGCCAAGAGACGGAGAACACTGAAGCTTTCTTT,CASSQETENTEAFF
NA,TRBJ1-1,NA,TRBV28,TGTGCCAGCAGTTTAGGGCCAGGGGCGAACACTGAAGCTTTCTTT,CASSLGPGANTEAFF
TRBD2,TRBJ2-7,NA,TRBV10-3,TGTGCCATCAGTCCGGGACTAGCTACCTACGAGCAGTACTTC,CAISPGLATYEQYF
NA,TRBJ2-7,many,TRBV11-3,TGTGCCAGCAGCCCCGGGACACGCGGATCCTACGAGCAGTACTTC,CASSPGTRGSYEQYF
NA,TRBJ1-2,few,TRBV7-7,TGTGCTAGCAGCTTAGGAGGTGGAGGACAACTGTTTCGGGGTGGCTACACCTTC,CASSLGGGGQLFRGGYTF
NA,TRBJ1-1,NA,TRBV11-1,TGTGCCAGCAGCCCCACGGATCTGAACACTGAAGCTTTCTTT,CASSPTDLNTEAFF
NA,TRBJ2-2,few,TRBV14,TGTGCCAGCAGCCCGCACCTTGATTCCACCGGGGAGCTGTTTTTT,CASSPHLDSTGELFF
NA,TRBJ2-7,many,TRBV5-4,TGTGCCAGCAGCTTGTATGGGCGCTCCTACGAGCAGTACTTC,CASSLYGRSYEQYF
NA,TRBJ2-3,once,TRBV3-1/TRBV3-2,TGTGCCAGCAGCCAAGTCGGAGATACGCAGTATTTT,CASSQVGDTQYF
NA,TRBJ2-3,NA,TRBV27,TGTGCCAGCAGTCCCGGGATCCTACCCGCCACAGATACGCAGTATTTT,CASSPGILPATDTQYF
TRBD1,TRBJ1-2,NA,TRBV6-2/TRBV6-3,TGTGCCAGCAGTACGGACAGGGCAATGGGCTACACCTTC,CASSTDRAMGYTF
TRBD2,TRBJ2-1,NA,TRBV24-1,TGTGCCACCAGTGACCCTGGACTAGCGGGAGGAGGTGAGCAGTTCTTC,CATSDPGLAGGGEQFF
NA,TRBJ2-2,NA,TRBV19,TGTGCCACCACATCAGCGAGGTCCCTCCCCGGGGAGCTGTTTTTT,CATTSARSLPGELFF
NA,TRBJ1-1,NA,TRBV5-1,TGCGCCAGCAGCTTGGAACCGGCAGGGGCGAACACTGAAGCTTTCTTT,CASSLEPAGANTEAFF
TRBD1,TRBJ1-4,NA,TRBV28,TGTGCCAGCAGTCCCGGACAGGGGTGGAGGGCTAATGAAAAACTGTTTTTT,CASSPGQGWRANEKLFF
NA,TRBJ1-2,once,TRBV6-1,TGTGCCAGCAGTGATAGAGCCCACTATGGCTACACCTTC,CASSDRAHYGYTF
NA,TRBJ2-1,NA,TRBV12-3/TRBV12-4,TGTGCCAGCTTTAACCCAGAAAAGAATGAGCAGTTCTTC,CASFNPEKNEQFF
NA,TRBJ1-5,NA,TRBV6-4,TGTGCCAGCAAGTCGATTAACACTATCAATCAGCCCCAGCATTTT,CASKSINTINQPQHF
NA,TRBJ1-1,NA,TRBV21-1,TGTGCCAGCAGCAAAGGAAGGGAAATGAACACTGAAGCTTTCTTT,CASSKGREMNTEAFF
NA,TRBJ2-1,NA,TRBV28,TGTGCCAGCAGTTTACCGGGAAGGAGCTACAATGAGCAGTTCTTC,CASSLPGRSYNEQFF
TRBD2,TRBJ2-1,NA,TRBV7-3,TGTGCCAGCAGCTACAGCGGGAGCTCCTACAATGAGCAGTTCTTC,CASSYSGSSYNEQFF
TRBD2,TRBJ2-7,NA,TRBV7-2,TGTGCCAGCAGCTTAGGGCCCTTTAAGCTAGCGGGGTCCTACGAGCAGTACTTC,CASSLGPFKLAGSYEQYF
NA,TRBJ1-6,NA,TRBV7-8,TGTGCCAGCAGCTCATCCTTCCGAGCACCCCTCCACTTT,CASSSSFRAPLHF
NA,TRBJ2-2,NA,TRBV27,TGTGCCAGCAGGTCCACACAGGTGACCGGGGAGCTGTTTTTT,CASRSTQVTGELFF
NA,TRBJ2-3,NA,TRBV28,TGTGCCAGCAGACCGACAAGCACAGATACGCAGTATTTT,CASRPTSTDTQYF
NA,TRBJ1-1,few,TRBV4-3,TGCGCCAGCAGCCAAGAGGGGGTAGGTACTGAAGCTTTCTTT,CASSQEGVGTEAFF
NA,TRBJ2-7,NA,TRBV2,TGTGCCAGCAGTGTTGAACTAGGAGAGCAGTACTTC,CASSVELGEQYF
NA,TRBJ2-2,NA,TRBV7-2,TGTGCCAGCAGCTTAGAGCAGGGCCCCGGGGAGCTGTTTTTT,CASSLEQGPGELFF
NA,TRBJ1-1,NA,TRBV12-5,TGTGCTAGTGCCACCGGGACTGCGGAAGCTTTCTTT,CASATGTAEAFF
TRBD1,TRBJ1-3,NA,TRBV4-2,TGTGCCAGCAGCCAAGCACAGGGGTCAGGAAACACCATATATTTT,CASSQAQGSGNTIYF
NA,TRBJ2-3,NA,TRBV28,TGTGCCAGCAGTGTCGCCTCTAGCACAGATACGCAGTATTTT,CASSVASSTDTQYF
NA,TRBJ1-6,NA,TRBV5-6,TGTGCCAGCAGCCGGGCGGCCGGGGGCAATTCACCCCTCCACTTT,CASSRAAGGNSPLHF
TRBD1,TRBJ2-2,NA,TRBV4-2,TGTGCCAGCAGCCAAGGCGGGACAGGATTCGCCGGGGAGCTGTTTTTT,CASSQGGTGFAGELFF
NA,TRBJ2-1,NA,TRBV30,TGTGCCTGGAGTGTACCTGAACAGAACTACAATGAGCAGTTCTTC,CAWSVPEQNYNEQFF
TRBD2,TRBJ2-1,NA,TRBV9,TGTGCCAGCAGCCGGGGGGATGGGACCGAGCAGTTCTTC,CASSRGDGTEQFF
TRBD2,TRBJ2-1,NA,TRBV24-1,TGTGCCACCAGTGACGGGGGGTACAATGAGCAGTTCTTC,CATSDGGYNEQFF
NA,TRBJ1-2,NA,TRBV29-1,TGCAGCGCAGGGTCCTATAACTATGGCTACACCTTC,CSAGSYNYGYTF
NA,TRBJ2-3,NA,TRBV5-1,TGCGCCAGCAGCTTCGGTGGCACAGATACGCAGTATTTT,CASSFGGTDTQYF
NA,TRBJ1-2,NA,TRBV18,TGTGCCAGCTCACCTATAGAGGGCCAAGGCTATGGCTACACCTTC,CASSPIEGQGYGYTF